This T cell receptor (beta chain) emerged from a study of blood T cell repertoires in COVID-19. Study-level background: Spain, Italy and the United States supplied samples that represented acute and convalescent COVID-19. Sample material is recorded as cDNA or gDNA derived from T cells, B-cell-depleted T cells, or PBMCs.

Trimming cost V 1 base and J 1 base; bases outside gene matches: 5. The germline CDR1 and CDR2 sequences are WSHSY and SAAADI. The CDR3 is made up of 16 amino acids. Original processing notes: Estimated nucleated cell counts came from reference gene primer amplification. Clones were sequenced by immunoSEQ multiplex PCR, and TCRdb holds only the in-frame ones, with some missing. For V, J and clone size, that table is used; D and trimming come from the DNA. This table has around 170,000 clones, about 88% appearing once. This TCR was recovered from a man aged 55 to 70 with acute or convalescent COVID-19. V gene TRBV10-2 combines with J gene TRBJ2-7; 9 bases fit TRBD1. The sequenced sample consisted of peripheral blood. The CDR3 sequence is CASSEFTGGFSYEQYV. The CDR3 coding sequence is TGCGCCAGCAGTGAGTTCACAGGGGGCTTTTCCTACGAGCAGTACGTC.